The 10 T cell receptor beta chains presented below share a single source sample, sequenced in a study of post-analysis software for immune sequencing data. Notes on the study in general: Patients carried roughly five TRBV segments more frequently than controls did, and TRBV5-6, TRBV5-1 and TRBV20-1 were among them.

Prepared TCR beta cDNA libraries contained unique molecular identifiers. MiXCR, run by TCRdb on the PCR reads, gives a single entry per CDR3 protein. The repertoire holds a few hundred thousand distinct CDR3 sequences, 40% to 55% seen once, with 12% in the top ten. No antigen has been identified for these receptors. Material for sequencing was blood. These receptors were obtained from a girl aged 5-17 years with multiple sclerosis.

In its sample, this clonotype was seen a few times. This chain links TRBV5-1 with TRBJ2-7; 8 bases are a match to TRBD1. This CDR3 is built from 15 residues. Germline values: CDR1 SGHRS, CDR2 YFSETQ. J gave up 5 bases and V 1 base, and 8 bases lay outside the gene matches. The CDR3 nucleotides are TGCGCCAGCAGCTTGATCATTGGACAGGGAGACGAGCAGTACTTC. It codes for CASSLIIGQGDEQYF. Full variable domain (remainder filled in from reference TRBV5-1 and TRBJ2-7): KAGVTQTPRYLIKTRGQQVTLSCSPISGHRSVSWYQQTPGQGLQFLFEYFSETQRNKGNFPGRFSGRQFSNSRSEMNVSTLELGDSALYLCASSLIIGQGDEQYFGPGTRLTVT.

Only a few counts were recorded for this clonotype. This chain joins TRBV19 and TRBJ2-5; 7 bases align to TRBD2. Germline trimming cut 5 bases from V and 1 base from J; bases unmatched to any gene: 7. The CDR3 contains 15 residues. CDR1 LNHDA and CDR2 SQIVND come from the germline V gene (reference sequence). For the CDR3, the DNA is TGTGCCAGTAGTGTTCTAGCGGCCCTCCAAGAGACCCAGTACTTC. Its translation: CASSVLAALQETQYF. The full variable domain, completed using reference TRBV19 and TRBJ2-5, is DGGITQSPKYLFRKEGQNVTLSCEQNLNHDAMYWYRQDPGQGLRLIYYSQIVNDFQKGDIAEGYSVSREKKESFPLTVTSAQKNPTAFYLCASSVLAALQETQYFGPGTRLLVL.

This clonotype is medium-sized by share. This chain connects TRBV6-5 to TRBJ1-2, with D perhaps TRBD1 (5 bases). The germline CDR1 and CDR2 sequences are MNHEY and SVGAGI. The CDR3 runs 12 residues. V lost 6 bases to trimming and J lost 4 bases, with 9 bases between them. The chain's CDR3 is CASRQDLYGYTF. CDR3 bases: TGTGCCAGCAGACAGGACCTCTATGGCTACACCTTC.

The genes are TRBV6-2 or TRBV6-3 and TRBJ2-1; TRBD2 agrees at 13 bases. The germline V gene has CDR1 MNHEY and CDR2 SVGEGT. V shed 7 bases, J shed 6 bases, and the junction held 12 bases outside the gene matches. This CDR3 is built from 17 residues. CDR3 residues: CASNLSGTSGIGNEQFF. Written as DNA, the CDR3 is TGTGCCAGCAATTTATCCGGGACTAGCGGGATCGGCAATGAGCAGTTCTTC.

The rearrangement uses TRBV5-6 and TRBJ2-2; 8 bases are shared with TRBD1. J lost 2 bases, V lost 4 bases, and 13 bases had no gene match. The V gene's germline CDR1 is SGHDT and CDR2 YYEEEE. The CDR3 is 18 amino acids. CDR3 sequence (DNA): TGTGCCAGCAGCCCTGGATGGGCAGGACAGGGAAACACCGGGGAGCTGTTTTTT. This sequence encodes CASSPGWAGQGNTGELFF.

The chain has TRBV29-1 and TRBJ2-2; D is uncertain. CDR1 SQVTM and CDR2 ANQGSEA come from the germline V gene. This CDR3 contains 13 residues. Trimming stripped 3 bases from V and 6 bases from J, with 11 bases between. The CDR3 sequence is CSVERPKPGELFF. In nucleotides, the CDR3 is TGCAGCGTTGAGAGACCGAAGCCCGGGGAGCTGTTTTTT.

The chain has TRBV20-1 and TRBJ2-3; 10 bases are shared with TRBD2. V lost 6 bases to trimming and J lost 2 bases; unmatched junction nucleotides: 2. Germline CDR1 reads DFQATT; CDR2 reads SNEGSKA (reference sequence). The CDR3 runs to 13 residues. The DNA for the CDR3 is TGCAGTGCAACTAGCGGGACCACAGATACGCAGTATTTT. Its translation: CSATSGTTDTQYF.

This clonotype was seen a handful of times. In DNA form, the CDR3 reads TGCAGTGCTAGAGGTCTAGACTTCACCTACGAGCAGTACTTC. Amino acids: CSARGLDFTYEQYF. The gene calls are TRBV20-1 and TRBJ2-7; D is ambiguous. CDR3 length: 14 amino acids. CDR1 and CDR2 (germline): DFQATT, SNEGSKA (reference sequence). With 1 base removed from V and 2 bases from J, the gap between germline ends came to 12 bases.

The chain employs TRBV5-1 and TRBJ2-1; 13 bases are a match to TRBD2. The CDR3 covers 18 residues. Unmatched junction bases numbered 13, after V lost 6 bases and J lost 4 bases. Germline V gene data show CDR1 as SGHRS and CDR2 as YFSETQ. CDR3 in amino acids: CASKEGLAGVPPYNEQFF. The CDR3 region has the DNA TGCGCCAGCAAAGAAGGACTAGCGGGAGTTCCCCCATACAATGAGCAGTTCTTC.

The V gene is TRBV29-1, the J gene TRBJ1-2, with D uncertain. Germline assignment: CDR1 SQVTM and CDR2 ANQGSEA. Trimming pared 7 bases from V and 3 bases from J, leaving 9 bases between. The CDR3 has 11 amino acids. The CDR3: CSAGVDYGYTF. CDR3 nucleotides: TGCAGCGCCGGCGTGGACTATGGCTACACCTTC.